A selection of T cell receptor beta chains follows, all from one sample in a study of cytomegalovirus exposure and HLA in healthy donors. Assay: immunoSEQ multiplex PCR; the TCRdb copy retains only in-frame clones and omits some. This sample carries approximately 220,000 clones, approximately 88% of them seen once, and the ten largest clones take 11% to 15%. Sequencing was done on a sample of PBMCs. The receptors stem from a woman aged 30 to 39 in good health and CMV-seropositive. CDR3s include the opening cysteine and the closing phenylalanine or tryptophan. The D gene is left open where the match is weak. Size is stated for part of the rows, as once, few or many counts, or as a class when the clone is expanded.

TRBJ1-1 | TRBD1 | TRBV7-6 | . | TGTGCCAGCAGCTTAGCTCAGGGGGGCACTGAAGCTTTCTTT | CASSLAQGGTEAFF
TRBJ1-1 | TRBD1 | TRBV30 | . | TGTGCCTGGAGTGTACAGGGGACTGAAGCTTTCTTT | CAWSVQGTEAFF
TRBJ2-5 | . | TRBV4-1 | . | TGCGCCAGCAGCCTACGACTCGCAGGGCAAGAGACCCAGTACTTC | CASSLRLAGQETQYF
TRBJ2-7 | . | TRBV30 | . | TGTGCCTGGAGTGTAGGGGACGAGCAGTACTTC | CAWSVGDEQYF
TRBJ2-2 | . | TRBV6-5 | . | TGTGCCAGCAGAACAGGATCGAACACCGGGGAGCTGTTTTTT | CASRTGSNTGELFF
TRBJ2-6 | . | TRBV27 | medium-sized | TGTGCCAGCAGCGCCGGGTCTGGGGCCAACGTCCTGACTTTC | CASSAGSGANVLTF
TRBJ2-7 | TRBD2 | TRBV2 | . | TGTGCCAGCAGTTACCAGCGGGAGGACTTTTATTACTTC | CASSYQREDFYYF
TRBJ2-2 | . | TRBV7-3 | . | TGTGCCAGCAGCTTAACACCCCAAACCGGGGAGCTGTTTTTT | CASSLTPQTGELFF
TRBJ1-4 | . | TRBV6-1 | . | TGTGCCAGCAGTGAAGCCCCACAGGGCTACGAAAAACTGTTTTTT | CASSEAPQGYEKLFF
TRBJ2-1 | TRBD2 | TRBV6-5 | . | TGTGCCAGCAGTTATTTTCTAGCGGGAGGGAACGATGAGCAGTTCTTC | CASSYFLAGGNDEQFF
TRBJ2-1 | TRBD2 | TRBV29-1 | . | TGCAGCGCAGGGGGACTAGCGGGAGGAACCTACAATGAGCAGTTCTTC | CSAGGLAGGTYNEQFF